This T cell receptor (beta chain) derives from a study of cytomegalovirus exposure and HLA in healthy donors. A remark on this clone: Antigen specificity is unknown.

The CDR3 consists of 17 residues. The germline gives CDR1 SGHVS, CDR2 FNYEAQ. Trimming removed 5 bases from V and 3 bases from J; junction bases left unmatched: 7. The primer mix had 60 Vbeta and 13 Jbeta primers. TCRdb's table, derived via immunoSEQ multiplex PCR, lists solely in-frame clones and lacks some. The repertoire holds approximately 180,000 clones, 80% to 85% seen once, with approximately 1% in the top ten. Study-wide results and caveats: TCR beta V- and J-gene trimming, according to a later analysis, was linked to a missense DCLRE1C variant.

The sample comprised PBMCs. The chain combines TRBV7-6 with TRBJ2-2; TRBD2 matches 12 bases. The TCR was taken from a woman in her forties in good health and CMV-seronegative. CDR3: CASSLSSGRADTGELFF. CDR3 DNA sequence: TGTGCCAGCAGCCTCTCTAGCGGGAGGGCTGACACCGGGGAGCTGTTTTTT. The full variable domain, in which reference TRBV7-6 and TRBJ2-2 provide the parts outside the CDR3, is GAGVSQSPRYKVTKRGQDVALRCDPISGHVSLYWYRQALGQGPEFLTYFNYEAQQDKSGLPNDRFSAERPEGSISTLTIQRTEQRDSAMYRCASSLSSGRADTGELFFGEGSRLTVL.